Described below is a single T cell receptor (beta chain) sequence and its context. The antigen is undetermined. This sample is part of a study of cytomegalovirus exposure and HLA in healthy donors. The primer mix had 60 Vbeta and 13 Jbeta primers. Here immunoSEQ multiplex PCR was the method, and the copy in TCRdb shows in-frame clones only, minus some. The sample gives under 200,000 clones, roughly 80% of which show up once; about 1.8% is in the top ten. Study-wide results and caveats: In a later analysis, TCR beta V- and J-gene trimming showed a link to a missense DCLRE1C variant. Evidence from a later analysis indicated that most CMV-associated TCR beta chains looked HLA-restricted. Reports credit the classifier with highly specific, highly sensitive diagnosis of cytomegalovirus status.

This CDR3 region has 15 residues. Germline values: CDR1 MDHEN, CDR2 SYDVKM. With 3 bases removed from V and 0 bases from J, the gap between germline ends came to 8 bases. Healthy bone marrow donors made up the cohort. The sample taken for sequencing was PBMCs. The receptor comes from a woman aged 18-29 years in good health and CMV-seronegative. This chain joins TRBV28 and TRBJ2-2, with D possibly TRBD2 on 5 matching bases. The CDR3 coding sequence is TGTGCCAGCAGTTTTGAGGGCGCGAACACCGGGGAGCTGTTTTTT. As protein: CASSFEGANTGELFF.